This TCR beta chain was identified during a study of shared clonotypes between healthy human individuals. Turning to the study itself: The donors, two women and a few men, were aged 18 to 49. Study-level findings and limits: With a handful of donors compared, 4.5% to 6.5% of naive CD4 clonotypes were shared.

Clones were read by immunoSEQ multiplex PCR, and TCRdb kept only the in-frame ones, dropping some. Of over 2 million clones listed, about 95% are singletons. Naive CD8 cells lacked CD45RO, underwent positive selection for CCR7 and left out terminally differentiated effector memory CD45RA+ cells. Among the donors, all were Caucasian adults who lived in Nashville, Tennessee. Comment on this clone: Its antigen is not identified. The sample has other DNA sequences that encode this CDR3 too.

From germline, CDR1 is SGDLS and CDR2 YYNGEE. This CDR3 has 14 amino acids. V was pared by 4 bases and J by 2 bases, with 4 bases of the junction left unmatched. Sequenced: naive CD8+ T cells sorted from blood. The chain couples TRBV9 to TRBJ2-5, with 8 bases lining up with TRBD2. The TCR comes from a man between 18 and 29 years old in good health. This CDR3 reads CASSPSGGQETQYF. The CDR3 DNA reads TGTGCCAGCAGCCCCTCGGGGGGGCAAGAGACCCAGTACTTC.